The 2 T cell receptor beta chains below were found in one sample sequenced in a study of long-term antiretroviral therapy in people with HIV. Run at survey level, the immunoSEQ assay was version v3.0. The protocol was immunoSEQ multiplex PCR, while the TCRdb copy is restricted to in-frame clones and leaves out a portion. The sample includes around 43,000 clones, about 94% of them seen just once. The sequencing used unsorted PBMCs, collected 9 to 9.5 years after starting antiretroviral therapy. The receptors were sampled from a man aged 25-40 years with HIV.

This sequence joins TRBV6-5 and TRBJ2-5; 8 bases are a match to TRBD1. Per germline, CDR1 MNHEY and CDR2 SVGAGI. The CDR3 is 15 amino acids. V lost 2 bases, J lost 7 bases, and 9 bases stayed unmatched. The DNA of the CDR3 is TGTGCCAGCAGTTACCCATCGGGACAGGAGGTGACCCAGTACTTC. This codes for CASSYPSGQEVTQYF.

J is TRBJ1-6 and V is TRBV29-1, with D perhaps TRBD1 (5 bases). The length of the CDR3 is 13 residues. V was trimmed by 4 bases and J by 9 bases, leaving 13 bases between them. CDR1 and CDR2 (germline): SQVTM, ANQGSEA. The CDR3 is CSVGDGQSSPLHF. For the CDR3, the DNA is TGCAGCGTTGGGGATGGACAATCTTCACCCCTCCACTTT.